One sample yielded the 17 T cell receptor beta chains listed below, sequenced in a study of response to subunit inactivated influenza vaccine. One entry per CDR3 protein, called by TCRdb with MiXCR from the RT-PCR reads. The data contain hundreds of thousands of distinct CDR3 sequences, 15% to 20% of them singletons. The specimen comprised PBMCs from blood, sampled roughly 5 days after vaccination. The receptors were gathered from a man aged 45-65 years who received an inactivated influenza vaccine.

The sample holds many counts of this clonotype. The chain uses TRBV20-1 and TRBJ2-7; D might be TRBD1 (6 bases). Germline V lookup: CDR1 DFQATT, CDR2 SNEGSKA (reference sequence). CDR3 length: 15 amino acids. Trimming pared 2 bases from V and 3 bases from J, leaving 17 bases between. In nucleotides, the CDR3 is TGCAGTGCTAGACCCACCACAGGGTTTAGCTACGAGCAGTACTTC. This encodes CSARPTTGFSYEQYF.

This clonotype has more than one count but fewer than ten. The genes are TRBV10-2 and TRBJ2-5, with D uncertain. The CDR3 is 15 amino acids. In germline, CDR1 is WSHSY, CDR2 SAAADI. V was clipped by 3 bases and J by 1 base, with 12 bases between them. The CDR3 region is CASSETPDGQETQYF. In DNA, the CDR3 is TGCGCCAGCAGTGAAACACCGGACGGCCAAGAGACCCAGTACTTC.

In its sample, this clonotype was seen a few times. The V and J genes are TRBV20-1 and TRBJ2-3, with TRBD1 identical over 9 bases. With 6 bases clipped from V and 5 bases from J, the junction kept 6 bases outside the gene matches. Germline V gene data show CDR1 as DFQATT and CDR2 as SNEGSKA (reference sequence). This CDR3 spans 13 amino acids. The DNA for the CDR3 is TGCAGTGCGAGGACAGGGGTTGTAGATACGCAGTATTTT. Amino acid sequence: CSARTGVVDTQYF.

The chain recombines TRBV4-1 with TRBJ1-5, with a possible D match to TRBD1 (5 bases). The V gene's germline CDR1 is MGHRA and CDR2 YSYEKL. With 2 bases removed from V and 4 bases from J, the gap between germline ends came to 15 bases. This CDR3 is 16 amino acids long. The CDR3 nucleotides read TGCGCCAGCAGCCAAACGCTTCTGAGGGGTAATCAGCCCCAGCATTTT. It encodes CASSQTLLRGNQPQHF.

This clonotype was found a few times. The rearrangement uses TRBV7-3 and TRBJ2-2; D is unclear. CDR1 and CDR2 from the germline V gene are SGHTA and FQGTGA. The CDR3 is 14 amino acids. The ends were cut back, 2 bases at V and 1 base at J, with 5 bases in the middle. CDR3 residues: CASSLFENTGELFF. CDR3 DNA: TGTGCCAGCAGCTTATTCGAGAACACCGGGGAGCTGTTTTTT.

Many counts were recorded for this clonotype. The genes are TRBV28 and TRBJ2-1; TRBD2 matches 11 bases. Germline trimming cut 5 bases from V and 9 bases from J; bases unmatched to any gene: 9. In germline, CDR1 is MDHEN, CDR2 SYDVKM. The CDR3 is 15 amino acids. CDR3 coding DNA: TGTGCCAGCAGTACCATAGCGGGGGGGCGTGCTGAGCAGTTCTTC. It yields the protein CASSTIAGGRAEQFF.

This chain connects TRBV6-1 to TRBJ2-2; 13 bases line up with TRBD2. Germline CDR1 is MNHNS and CDR2 is SASEGT. Germline trimming cut 5 bases from V and 0 bases from J; bases unmatched to any gene: 6. The CDR3 has 18 residues. CDR3 residues: CASSRTSGSGSNTGELFF. DNA of the CDR3: TGTGCCAGCAGTCGGACTAGCGGGAGTGGGTCGAACACCGGGGAGCTGTTTTTT.

This clonotype occurred a few times. The rearrangement joins TRBV6-5 to TRBJ2-1; D remains unclear. This CDR3 spans 15 amino acids. Germline CDR1 and CDR2: MNHEY and SVGAGI. The ends were cut back, 7 bases at V and 6 bases at J, with 19 bases in the middle. DNA of the CDR3: TGTGCCAGCAATTCTTTAAATTCGCACCTCAATGAGCAGTTCTTC. Its translation is CASNSLNSHLNEQFF.

This chain joins TRBV7-6 and TRBJ2-3; 7 nucleotides line up with TRBD1. With 2 bases clipped from V and 1 base from J, the junction kept 15 bases outside the gene matches. In germline, CDR1 is SGHVS, CDR2 FNYEAQ. This CDR3 is 19 amino acids long. CDR3 region: CASSLKLSRTGTGTDTQYF. The CDR3 coding sequence is TGTGCCAGCAGCTTAAAATTGAGTAGGACCGGGACAGGCACAGATACGCAGTATTTT.

This clonotype was observed a few times. The chain recombines TRBV10-3 with TRBJ2-5; D may be TRBD1 (6 bases). Per the germline V gene, CDR1 is ENHRY and CDR2 is SYGVKD. CDR3 length: 15 residues. V was shortened by 6 bases and J by 4 bases, with 18 bases between the two germline ends. CDR3 amino acids: CAIRKTGHSGETQYF. The CDR3, as DNA: TGTGCCATCAGGAAAACGGGACATTCGGGAGAGACCCAGTACTTC.

At least ten counts were recorded for this clonotype. The rearrangement links TRBV20-1 to TRBJ2-7; D is possibly TRBD2 (6 bases). This CDR3 has 13 amino acids. Germline lookup yields CDR1 DFQATT and CDR2 SNEGSKA (reference sequence). Trimming stripped 3 bases from V and 4 bases from J, with 13 bases between. CDR3 amino acids: CSASHRENYEQYF. In nucleotides, the CDR3 is TGCAGTGCTAGTCACCGGGAGAATTACGAGCAGTACTTC.

This clonotype was seen a few times. The chain is built from TRBV7-9 and TRBJ2-1, with D maybe TRBD2 (6 bases). CDR1 SEHNR and CDR2 FQNEAQ come from the germline V gene (reference sequence). The CDR3 runs to 15 residues. V gave up 5 bases and J gave up 2 bases, with 13 bases separating them. This chain's CDR3 is CASSPWGETYNEQFF. The CDR3 DNA sequence: TGTGCCAGCAGCCCCTGGGGGGAGACCTACAATGAGCAGTTCTTC.

This clonotype was observed many times. This chain links TRBV5-5 with TRBJ1-1; D gene uncertain. This CDR3 comprises 17 residues. Trimming took off 1 base at V and 0 bases at J, with 16 bases between the two ends. The germline gives CDR1 SGHKS, CDR2 YYEKEE (reference sequence). Written as DNA, the CDR3 is TGTGCCAGCAGCTTGCAAGGTTTGGGTGGGCTGAACACTGAAGCTTTCTTT. Translating it yields CASSLQGLGGLNTEAFF.

This clonotype was recorded once. The V call is TRBV6-2 or TRBV6-3, the J call TRBJ2-1; maybe TRBD1 (6 bases). Per the germline V gene, CDR1 is MNHEY and CDR2 is SVGEGT. The CDR3 contains 18 residues. V was clipped by 0 bases and J by 0 bases, with 15 bases between them. DNA for the CDR3: TGTGCCAGCAGTTACTCGGGTTTTTACAGGGACTCCTACAATGAGCAGTTCTTC. Translated: CASSYSGFYRDSYNEQFF.

This clonotype showed up just a few times. The V and J genes are TRBV10-3 and TRBJ1-5, with D perhaps matching TRBD1 (6 bases). Between the trimmed V and J ends, which lost 3 bases and 3 bases, there was a span of 15 bases. Germline V gene data show CDR1 as ENHRY and CDR2 as SYGVKD. CDR3 length: 16 residues. The CDR3 nucleotides are TGTGCCATCAGTGACTTTTTAACAGGGTACAATCAGCCCCAGCATTTT. It specifies CAISDFLTGYNQPQHF.

The table lists this clonotype with a few counts. The chain employs TRBV20-1 and TRBJ2-2, with a tentative D call TRBD1 (5 bases). The CDR3 spans 16 residues. V dropped 0 bases and J dropped 6 bases, with 17 bases sitting between them. The V gene's germline CDR1 is DFQATT and CDR2 SNEGSKA (reference sequence). In nucleotides, the CDR3 is TGCAGTGCTAGAGATCGGCTTAAGGGGTTGGCCGGGGAGCTGTTTTTT. This sequence encodes CSARDRLKGLAGELFF.

The chain combines TRBV3-1 with TRBJ2-7; D is possibly TRBD2 (5 bases). V shed 1 base and J shed 3 bases, with 10 bases lying between them. CDR1 and CDR2 from the germline V gene are LGHDT and YNNKEL (reference sequence). CDR3 length: 14 amino acids. CDR3 nucleotide sequence: TGTGCCAGCAGCCAAGTCGGAGCGGTCTACGAGCAGTACTTC. Protein product: CASSQVGAVYEQYF.